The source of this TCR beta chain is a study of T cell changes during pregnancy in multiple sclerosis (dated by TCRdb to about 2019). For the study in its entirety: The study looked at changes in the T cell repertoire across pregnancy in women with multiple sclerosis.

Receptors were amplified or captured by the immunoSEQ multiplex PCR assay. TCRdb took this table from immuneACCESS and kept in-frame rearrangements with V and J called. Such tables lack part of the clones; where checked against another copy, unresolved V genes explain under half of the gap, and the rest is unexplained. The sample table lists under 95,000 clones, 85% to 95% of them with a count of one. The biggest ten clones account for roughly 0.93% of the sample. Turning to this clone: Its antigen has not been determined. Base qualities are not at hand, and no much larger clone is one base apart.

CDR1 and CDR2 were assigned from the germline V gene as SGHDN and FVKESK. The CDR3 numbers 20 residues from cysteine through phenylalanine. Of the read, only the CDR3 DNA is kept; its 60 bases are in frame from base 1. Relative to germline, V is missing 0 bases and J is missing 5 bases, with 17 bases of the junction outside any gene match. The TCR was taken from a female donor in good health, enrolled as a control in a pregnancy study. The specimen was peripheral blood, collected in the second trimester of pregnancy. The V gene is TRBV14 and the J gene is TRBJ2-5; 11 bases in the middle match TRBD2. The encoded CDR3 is CASSQDWETSGDPSWETQYF. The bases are TGTGCCAGCAGCCAAGATTGGGAGACTAGCGGGGACCCGTCGTGGGAGACCCAGTACTTC.